This T cell receptor (beta chain) derives from a study of cytomegalovirus exposure and HLA in healthy donors. Study-wide results and caveats: Prediction of most subjects' HLA-A and HLA-B alleles by TCR beta sequences was reportedly accurate.

V lost 5 bases to trimming and J lost 3 bases; unmatched junction nucleotides: 4. The CDR3 length is 14 residues. Germline V gene lookup returns CDR1 LNHDA and CDR2 SQIVND (reference sequence). The PCR ran on 60 Vbeta and 13 Jbeta primers. The table came from immunoSEQ multiplex PCR; TCRdb's copy has only in-frame clones and leaves some out. The sample lists 150,000 to 250,000 clones, 82% occurring once. This clone has a handful of counts. What it recognizes is unknown. Sequenced sample: PBMCs. This receptor was obtained from a boy between 2 and 15 years old in good health and CMV-seronegative. The chain carries TRBV19 and TRBJ2-1, with 7 bases matching TRBD1. CDR3 in amino acids: CASSHAGGYNEQFF. The DNA of the CDR3 is TGTGCCAGTAGTCACGCAGGGGGCTACAATGAGCAGTTCTTC. The complete variable domain, with remaining parts taken from reference TRBV19 and TRBJ2-1, reads DGGITQSPKYLFRKEGQNVTLSCEQNLNHDAMYWYRQDPGQGLRLIYYSQIVNDFQKGDIAEGYSVSREKKESFPLTVTSAQKNPTAFYLCASSHAGGYNEQFFGPGTRLTVL.